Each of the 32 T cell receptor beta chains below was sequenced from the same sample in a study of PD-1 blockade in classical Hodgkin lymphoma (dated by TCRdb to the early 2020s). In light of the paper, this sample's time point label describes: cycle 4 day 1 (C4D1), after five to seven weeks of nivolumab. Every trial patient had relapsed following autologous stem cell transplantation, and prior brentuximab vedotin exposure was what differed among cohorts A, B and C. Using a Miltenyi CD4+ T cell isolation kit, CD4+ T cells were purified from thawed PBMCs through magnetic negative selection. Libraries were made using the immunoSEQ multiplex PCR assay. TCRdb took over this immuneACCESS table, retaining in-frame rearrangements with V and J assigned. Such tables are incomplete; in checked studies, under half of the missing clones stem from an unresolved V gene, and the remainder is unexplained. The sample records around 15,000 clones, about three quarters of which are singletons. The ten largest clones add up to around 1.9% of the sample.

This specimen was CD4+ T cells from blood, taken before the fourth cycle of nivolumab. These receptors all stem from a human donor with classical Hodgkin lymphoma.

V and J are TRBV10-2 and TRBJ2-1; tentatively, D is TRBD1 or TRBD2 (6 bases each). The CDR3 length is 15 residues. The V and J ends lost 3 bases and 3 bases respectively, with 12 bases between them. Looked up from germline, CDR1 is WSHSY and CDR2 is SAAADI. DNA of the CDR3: TGCGCCAGCAGTGAAGGGGGAGGTCACTACAATGAGCAGTTCTTC. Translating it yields CASSEGGGHYNEQFF.

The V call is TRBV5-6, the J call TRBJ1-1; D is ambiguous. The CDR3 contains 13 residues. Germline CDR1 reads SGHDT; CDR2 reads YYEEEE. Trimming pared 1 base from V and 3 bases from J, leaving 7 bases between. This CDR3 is CASSLLRDTEAFF. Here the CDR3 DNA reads TGTGCCAGCAGCTTGCTCAGAGACACTGAAGCTTTCTTT.

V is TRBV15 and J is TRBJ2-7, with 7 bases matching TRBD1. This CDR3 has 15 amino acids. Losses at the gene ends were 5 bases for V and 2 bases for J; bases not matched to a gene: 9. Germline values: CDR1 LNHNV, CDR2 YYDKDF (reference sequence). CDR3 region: CATSGPLGGPYEQYF. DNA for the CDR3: TGTGCCACCAGCGGCCCCTTAGGGGGCCCCTACGAGCAGTACTTC. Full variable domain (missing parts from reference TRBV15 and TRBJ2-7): DAMVIQNPRYQVTQFGKPVTLSCSQTLNHNVMYWYQQKSSQAPKLLFHYYDKDFNNEADTPDNFQSRRPNTSFCFLDIRSPGLGDTAMYLCATSGPLGGPYEQYFGPGTRLTVT.

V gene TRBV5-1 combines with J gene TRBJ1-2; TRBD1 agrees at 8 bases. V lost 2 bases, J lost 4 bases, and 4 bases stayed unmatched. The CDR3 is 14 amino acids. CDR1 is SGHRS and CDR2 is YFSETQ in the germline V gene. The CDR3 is CASSLDRGTYGYTF. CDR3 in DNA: TGCGCCAGCAGCTTAGACAGGGGAACCTATGGCTACACCTTC.

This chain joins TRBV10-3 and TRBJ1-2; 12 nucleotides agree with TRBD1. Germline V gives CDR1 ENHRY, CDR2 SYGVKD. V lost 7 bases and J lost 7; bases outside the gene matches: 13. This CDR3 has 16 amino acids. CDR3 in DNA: TGTGCCATCACTACCGATGGGGACAGGGGGCGCGGTGGCTACACCTTC. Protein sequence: CAITTDGDRGRGGYTF.

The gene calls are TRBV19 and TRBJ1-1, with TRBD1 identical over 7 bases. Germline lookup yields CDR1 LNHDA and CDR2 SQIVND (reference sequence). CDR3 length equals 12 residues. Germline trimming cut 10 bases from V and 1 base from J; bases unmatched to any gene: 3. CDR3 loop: CATRQGNTEAFF. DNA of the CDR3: TGTGCCACCAGACAGGGGAACACTGAAGCTTTCTTT.

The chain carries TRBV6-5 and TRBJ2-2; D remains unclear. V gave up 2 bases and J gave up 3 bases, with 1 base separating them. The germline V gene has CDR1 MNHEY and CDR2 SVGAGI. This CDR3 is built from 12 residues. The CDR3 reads CASSYDTGELFF. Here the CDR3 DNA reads TGTGCCAGCAGTTACGACACCGGGGAGCTGTTTTTT.

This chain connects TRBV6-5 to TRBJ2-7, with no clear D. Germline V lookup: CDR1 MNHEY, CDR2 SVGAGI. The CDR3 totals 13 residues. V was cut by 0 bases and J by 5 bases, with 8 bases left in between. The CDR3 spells CASSYSSGNEQYF. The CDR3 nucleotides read TGTGCCAGCAGTTACTCTTCGGGCAACGAGCAGTACTTC.

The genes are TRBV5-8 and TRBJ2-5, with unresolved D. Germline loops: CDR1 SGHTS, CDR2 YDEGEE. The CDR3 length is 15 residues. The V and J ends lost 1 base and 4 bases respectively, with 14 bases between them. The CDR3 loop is CASSLRRVWSETQYF. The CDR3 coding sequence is TGTGCCAGCAGCTTGAGAAGGGTTTGGTCAGAGACCCAGTACTTC.

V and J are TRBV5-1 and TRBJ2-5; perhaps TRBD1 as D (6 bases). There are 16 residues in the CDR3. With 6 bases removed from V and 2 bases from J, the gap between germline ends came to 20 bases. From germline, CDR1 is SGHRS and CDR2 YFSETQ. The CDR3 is CASTSPTGIPQETQYF. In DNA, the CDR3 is TGCGCCAGCACCTCTCCTACAGGGATACCGCAAGAGACCCAGTACTTC. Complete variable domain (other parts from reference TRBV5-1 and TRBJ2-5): KAGVTQTPRYLIKTRGQQVTLSCSPISGHRSVSWYQQTPGQGLQFLFEYFSETQRNKGNFPGRFSGRQFSNSRSEMNVSTLELGDSALYLCASTSPTGIPQETQYFGPGTRLLVL.

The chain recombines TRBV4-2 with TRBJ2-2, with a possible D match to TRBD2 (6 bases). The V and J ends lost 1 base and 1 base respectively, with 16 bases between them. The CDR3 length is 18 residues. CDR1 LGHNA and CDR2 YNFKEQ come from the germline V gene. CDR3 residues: CASSQVIGLAQNTGELFF. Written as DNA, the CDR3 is TGTGCCAGCAGCCAAGTTATCGGGCTAGCGCAGAACACCGGGGAGCTGTTTTTT.

CDR3 in DNA: TGTGCCAGTAGCCCTGACACGAATGGACGGGACGGGGGCTACACCTTC. Translation: CASSPDTNGRDGGYTF. This sequence joins TRBV19 and TRBJ1-2, with TRBD1 as a possible D gene (5 bases). The germline gives CDR1 LNHDA, CDR2 SQIVND (reference sequence). V gave up 6 bases and J gave up 8 bases, with 25 bases separating them. This CDR3 comprises 16 residues.

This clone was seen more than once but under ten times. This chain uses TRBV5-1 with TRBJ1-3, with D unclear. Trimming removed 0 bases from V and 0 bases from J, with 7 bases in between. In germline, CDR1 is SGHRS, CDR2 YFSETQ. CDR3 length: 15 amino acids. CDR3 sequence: CASSLGRVSGNTIYF. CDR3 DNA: TGCGCCAGCAGCTTGGGACGCGTCTCTGGAAACACCATATATTTT.

CDR3 amino acids: CASRKPSTDTQYF. The DNA for the CDR3 is TGTGCCAGTAGAAAACCTAGCACAGATACGCAGTATTTT. The genes are TRBV19 and TRBJ2-3; D remains ambiguous. CDR1 is LNHDA, CDR2 SQIVND, per germline (reference sequence). Trimming took 6 bases from V and 0 from J, leaving 7 bases between them. The CDR3 loop spans 13 amino acids.

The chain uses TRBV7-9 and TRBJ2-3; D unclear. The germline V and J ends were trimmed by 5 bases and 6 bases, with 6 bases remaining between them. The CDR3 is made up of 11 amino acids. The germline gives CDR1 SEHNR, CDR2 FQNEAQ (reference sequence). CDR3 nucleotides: TGTGCCAGCAGCACCTACGATACGCAGTATTTT. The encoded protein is CASSTYDTQYF.

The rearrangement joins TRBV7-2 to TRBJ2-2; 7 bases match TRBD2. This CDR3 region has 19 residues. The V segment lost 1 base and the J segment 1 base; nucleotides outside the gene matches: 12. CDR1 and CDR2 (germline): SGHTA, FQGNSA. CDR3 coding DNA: TGTGCCAGCAGCTTAGGAATTGGCGGGAGTGTCCGGAACACCGGGGAGCTGTTTTTT. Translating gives CASSLGIGGSVRNTGELFF.

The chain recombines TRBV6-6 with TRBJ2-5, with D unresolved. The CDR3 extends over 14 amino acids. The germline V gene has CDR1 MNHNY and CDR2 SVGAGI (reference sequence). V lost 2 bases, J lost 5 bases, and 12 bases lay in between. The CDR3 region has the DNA TGTGCCAGCAGTTACACCGGTGAGAGTGAGACCCAGTACTTC. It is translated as CASSYTGESETQYF.

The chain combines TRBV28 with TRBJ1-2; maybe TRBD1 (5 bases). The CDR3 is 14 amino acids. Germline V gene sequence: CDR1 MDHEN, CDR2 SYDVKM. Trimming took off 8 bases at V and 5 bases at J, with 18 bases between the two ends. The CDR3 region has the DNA TGTGCCAGCGTCACCTCAGGGAGATATTATGGCTACACCTTC. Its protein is CASVTSGRYYGYTF.

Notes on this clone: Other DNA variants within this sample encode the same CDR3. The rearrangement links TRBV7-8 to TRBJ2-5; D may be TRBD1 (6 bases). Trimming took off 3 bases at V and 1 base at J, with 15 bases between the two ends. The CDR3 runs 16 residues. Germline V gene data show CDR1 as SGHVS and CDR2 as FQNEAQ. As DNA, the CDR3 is TGTGCCAGCAGCTTCCGACAGGCACGGCCCCAAGAGACCCAGTACTTC. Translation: CASSFRQARPQETQYF.

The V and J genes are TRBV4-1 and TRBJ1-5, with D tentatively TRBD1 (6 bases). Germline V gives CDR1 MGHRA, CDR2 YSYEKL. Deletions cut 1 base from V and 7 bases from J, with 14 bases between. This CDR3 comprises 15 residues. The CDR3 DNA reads TGCGCCAGCAGCCAAGCCGGGACAACGGCCCAGCCCCAGCATTTT. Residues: CASSQAGTTAQPQHF.

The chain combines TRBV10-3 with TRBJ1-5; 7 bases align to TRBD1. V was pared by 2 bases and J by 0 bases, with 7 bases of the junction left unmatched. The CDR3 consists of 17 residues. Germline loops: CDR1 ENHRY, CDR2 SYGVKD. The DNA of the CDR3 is TGTGCCATCAGTGAGAGAGGGGGCACGGATAGCAATCAGCCCCAGCATTTT. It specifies CAISERGGTDSNQPQHF.

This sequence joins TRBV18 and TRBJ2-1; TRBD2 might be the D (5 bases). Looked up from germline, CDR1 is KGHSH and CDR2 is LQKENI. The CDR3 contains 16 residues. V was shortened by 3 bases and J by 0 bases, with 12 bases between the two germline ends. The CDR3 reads CASSPFPGSSYNEQFF. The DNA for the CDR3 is TGTGCCAGCTCACCTTTCCCGGGGAGCTCCTACAATGAGCAGTTCTTC.

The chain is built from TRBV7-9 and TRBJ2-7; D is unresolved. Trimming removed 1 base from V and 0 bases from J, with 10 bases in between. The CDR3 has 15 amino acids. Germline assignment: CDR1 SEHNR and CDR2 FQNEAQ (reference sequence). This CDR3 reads CASSLDSTASYEQYF. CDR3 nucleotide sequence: TGTGCCAGCAGCTTAGATTCCACAGCCTCCTACGAGCAGTACTTC.

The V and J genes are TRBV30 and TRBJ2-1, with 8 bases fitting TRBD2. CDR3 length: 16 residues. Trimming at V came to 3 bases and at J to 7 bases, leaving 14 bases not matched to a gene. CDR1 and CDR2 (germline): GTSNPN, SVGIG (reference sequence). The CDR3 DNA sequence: TGTGCCTGGAGGCGTCGGCGGACTAGCTCACCTAATGAGCAGTTCTTC. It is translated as CAWRRRRTSSPNEQFF.

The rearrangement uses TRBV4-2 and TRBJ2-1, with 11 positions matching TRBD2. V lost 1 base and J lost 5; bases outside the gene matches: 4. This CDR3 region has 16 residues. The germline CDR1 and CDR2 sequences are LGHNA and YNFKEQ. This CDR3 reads CASSQATSGSDNEQFF. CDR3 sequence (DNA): TGTGCCAGCAGCCAAGCTACTAGCGGGAGTGACAATGAGCAGTTCTTC.

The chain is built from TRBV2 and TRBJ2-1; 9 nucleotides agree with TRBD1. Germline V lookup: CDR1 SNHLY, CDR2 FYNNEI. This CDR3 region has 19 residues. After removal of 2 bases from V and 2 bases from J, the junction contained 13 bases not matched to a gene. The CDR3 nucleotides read TGTGCCAGCAGTGAAAGGGACAGGGAGCTCCGGAGCACCTACAATGAGCAGTTCTTC. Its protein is CASSERDRELRSTYNEQFF.

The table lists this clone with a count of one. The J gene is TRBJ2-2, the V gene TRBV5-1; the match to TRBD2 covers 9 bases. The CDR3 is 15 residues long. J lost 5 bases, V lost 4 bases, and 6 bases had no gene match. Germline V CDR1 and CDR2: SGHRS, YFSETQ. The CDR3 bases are TGCGCCAGCAGCACCTGGACTAGCGAGACCGGGGAGCTGTTTTTT. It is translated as CASSTWTSETGELFF.

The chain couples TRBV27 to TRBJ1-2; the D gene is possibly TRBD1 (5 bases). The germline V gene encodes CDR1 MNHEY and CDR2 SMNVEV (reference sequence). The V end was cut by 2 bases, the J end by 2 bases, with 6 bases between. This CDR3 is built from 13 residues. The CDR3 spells CASSLAGNYGYTF. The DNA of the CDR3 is TGTGCCAGCAGTTTAGCAGGGAACTATGGCTACACCTTC.

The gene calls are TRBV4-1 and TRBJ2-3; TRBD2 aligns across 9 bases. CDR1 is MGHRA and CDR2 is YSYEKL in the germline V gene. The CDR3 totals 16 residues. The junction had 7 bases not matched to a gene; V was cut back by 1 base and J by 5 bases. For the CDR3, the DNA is TGCGCCAGCAGCCAAGGGCCTAGCGGGACTGGAGATACGCAGTATTTT. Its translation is CASSQGPSGTGDTQYF.

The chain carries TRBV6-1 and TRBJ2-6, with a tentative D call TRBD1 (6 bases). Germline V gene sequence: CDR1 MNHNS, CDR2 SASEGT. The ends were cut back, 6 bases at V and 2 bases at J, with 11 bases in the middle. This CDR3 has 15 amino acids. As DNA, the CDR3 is TGTGCCAGCAGGGACACAGGGACTGGGGCCAACGTCCTGACTTTC. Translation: CASRDTGTGANVLTF.

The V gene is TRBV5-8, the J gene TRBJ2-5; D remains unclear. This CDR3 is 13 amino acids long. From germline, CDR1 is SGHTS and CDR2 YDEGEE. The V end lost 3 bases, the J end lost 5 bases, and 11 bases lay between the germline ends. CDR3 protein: CASSYPPWETQYF. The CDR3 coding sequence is TGTGCCAGCAGCTACCCCCCCTGGGAGACCCAGTACTTC.

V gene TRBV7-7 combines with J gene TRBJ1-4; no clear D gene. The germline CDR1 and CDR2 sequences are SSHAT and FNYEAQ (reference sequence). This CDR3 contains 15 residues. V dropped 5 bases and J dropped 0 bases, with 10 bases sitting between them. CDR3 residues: CASSVSRATNEKLFF. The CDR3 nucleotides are TGTGCCAGCAGCGTGAGTCGGGCAACTAATGAAAAACTGTTTTTT.